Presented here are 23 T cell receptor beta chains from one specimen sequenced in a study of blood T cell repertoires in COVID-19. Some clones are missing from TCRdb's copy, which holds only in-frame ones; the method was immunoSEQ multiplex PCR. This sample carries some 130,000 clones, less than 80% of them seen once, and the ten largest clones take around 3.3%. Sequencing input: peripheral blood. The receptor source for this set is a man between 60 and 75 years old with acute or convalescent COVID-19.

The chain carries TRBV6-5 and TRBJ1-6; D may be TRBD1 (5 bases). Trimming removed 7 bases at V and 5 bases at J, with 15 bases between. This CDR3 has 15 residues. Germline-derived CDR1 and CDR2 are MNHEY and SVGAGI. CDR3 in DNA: TGTGCCAGCACCGCGGGGGTGGACCATAATTCACCCCTCCACTTT. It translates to CASTAGVDHNSPLHF.

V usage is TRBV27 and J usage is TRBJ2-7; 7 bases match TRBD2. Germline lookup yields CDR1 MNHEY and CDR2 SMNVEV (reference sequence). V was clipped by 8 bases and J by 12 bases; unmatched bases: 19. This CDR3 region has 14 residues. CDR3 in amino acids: CASRKAGDLFFLYF. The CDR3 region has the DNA TGTGCCAGCCGTAAGGCGGGAGACCTGTTTTTTTTGTACTTC.

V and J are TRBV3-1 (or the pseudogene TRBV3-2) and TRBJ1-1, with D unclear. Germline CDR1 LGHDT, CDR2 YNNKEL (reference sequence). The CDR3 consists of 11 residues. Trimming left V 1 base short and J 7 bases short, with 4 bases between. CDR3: CASSQGGEAFF. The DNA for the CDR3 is TGTGCCAGCAGCCAAGGAGGTGAAGCTTTCTTT.

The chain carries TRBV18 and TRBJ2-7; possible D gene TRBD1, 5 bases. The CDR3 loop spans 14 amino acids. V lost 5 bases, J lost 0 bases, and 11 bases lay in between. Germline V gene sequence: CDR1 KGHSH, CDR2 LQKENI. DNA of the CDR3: TGTGCCAGCTCATGGGGTCAGGGCTCCTACGAGCAGTACTTC. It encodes CASSWGQGSYEQYF.

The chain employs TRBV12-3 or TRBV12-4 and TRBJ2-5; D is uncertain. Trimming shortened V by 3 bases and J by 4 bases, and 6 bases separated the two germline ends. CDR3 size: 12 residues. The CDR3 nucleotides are TGTGCCAGCAGTTTTAGTGGAGAGACCCAGTACTTC. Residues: CASSFSGETQYF.

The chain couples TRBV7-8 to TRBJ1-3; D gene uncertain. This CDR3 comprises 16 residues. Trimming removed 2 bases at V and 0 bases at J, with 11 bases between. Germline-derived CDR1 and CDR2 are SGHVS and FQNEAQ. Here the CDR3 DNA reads TGTGCCAGCAGCTTAACCGGACTGGGCTCTGGAAACACCATATATTTT. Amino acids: CASSLTGLGSGNTIYF.

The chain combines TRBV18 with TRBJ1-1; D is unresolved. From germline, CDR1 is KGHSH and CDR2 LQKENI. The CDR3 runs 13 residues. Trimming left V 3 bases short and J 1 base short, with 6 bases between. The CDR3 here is CASSPQENTEAFF. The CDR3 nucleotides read TGTGCCAGCTCACCTCAGGAGAACACTGAAGCTTTCTTT.

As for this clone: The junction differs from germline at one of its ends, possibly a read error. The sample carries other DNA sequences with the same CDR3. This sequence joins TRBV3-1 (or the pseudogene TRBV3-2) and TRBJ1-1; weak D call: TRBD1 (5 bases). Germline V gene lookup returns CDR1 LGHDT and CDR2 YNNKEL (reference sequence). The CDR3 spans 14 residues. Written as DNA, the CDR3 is TGTGCCAGCAGCCAAGACCAGGGAAACACTGAAGCCTTCTTT. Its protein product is CASSQDQGNTEAFF.

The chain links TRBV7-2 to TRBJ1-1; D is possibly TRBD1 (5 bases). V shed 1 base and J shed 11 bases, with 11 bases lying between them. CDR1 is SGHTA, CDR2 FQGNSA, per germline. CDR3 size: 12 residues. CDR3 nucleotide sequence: TGTGCCAGCAGCTTAGTAGCGGGGGGGGCTTTCTTT. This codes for CASSLVAGGAFF.

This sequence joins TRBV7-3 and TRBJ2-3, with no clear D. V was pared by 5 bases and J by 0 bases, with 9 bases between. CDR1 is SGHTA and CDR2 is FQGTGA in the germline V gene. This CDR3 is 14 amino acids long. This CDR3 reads CASSTSISTDTQYF. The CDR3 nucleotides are TGTGCCAGCAGCACATCCATAAGCACAGATACGCAGTATTTT. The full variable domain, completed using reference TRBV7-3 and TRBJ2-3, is GAGVSQTPSNKVTEKGKYVELRCDPISGHTALYWYRQSLGQGPEFLIYFQGTGAADDSGLPNDRFFAVRPEGSVSTLKIQRTERGDSAVYLCASSTSISTDTQYFGPGTRLTVL.

The CDR3 bases are TGTGCCAGCAGAAAGGCGGGAGGGCTGGACAATGAGCAGTTCTTC. Its translation is CASRKAGGLDNEQFF. The V gene is TRBV7-2, the J gene TRBJ2-1; TRBD2 matches 9 bases. V was clipped by 6 bases and J by 5 bases; unmatched bases: 8. The germline V gene encodes CDR1 SGHTA and CDR2 FQGNSA. The CDR3 totals 15 residues.

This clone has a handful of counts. CDR3 sequence: CASSLDLQQDEQYF. The DNA for the CDR3 is TGTGCCAGCAGCTTGGATCTCCAGCAGGACGAGCAGTACTTC. This chain links TRBV5-8 with TRBJ2-7; D remains unclear. The CDR3 sequence is 14 residues long. Germline V gene lookup returns CDR1 SGHTS and CDR2 YDEGEE. Trimming left V 0 bases short and J 5 bases short, with 12 bases between. Complete variable domain (other parts from reference TRBV5-8 and TRBJ2-7): EAGVTQSPTHLIKTRGQQATLRCSPISGHTSVYWYQQALGLGLQFLLWYDEGEERNRGNFPPRFSGRQFPNYSSELNVNALELEDSALYLCASSLDLQQDEQYFGPGTRLTVT.

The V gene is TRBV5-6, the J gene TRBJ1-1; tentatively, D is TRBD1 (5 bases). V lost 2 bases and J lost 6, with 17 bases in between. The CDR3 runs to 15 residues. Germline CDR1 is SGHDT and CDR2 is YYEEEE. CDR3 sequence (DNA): TGTGCCAGCAGCTTTAGGACACTCTCGAGCTCTGAAGCTTTCTTT. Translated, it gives CASSFRTLSSSEAFF.

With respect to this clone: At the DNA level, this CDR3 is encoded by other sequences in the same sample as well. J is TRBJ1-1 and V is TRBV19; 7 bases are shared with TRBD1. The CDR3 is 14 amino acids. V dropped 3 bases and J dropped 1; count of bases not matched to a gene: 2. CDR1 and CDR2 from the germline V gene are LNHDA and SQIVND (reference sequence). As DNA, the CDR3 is TGTGCCAGTAGTATTCAGGGGGGGAACACTGAAGCTTTCTTT. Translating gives CASSIQGGNTEAFF.

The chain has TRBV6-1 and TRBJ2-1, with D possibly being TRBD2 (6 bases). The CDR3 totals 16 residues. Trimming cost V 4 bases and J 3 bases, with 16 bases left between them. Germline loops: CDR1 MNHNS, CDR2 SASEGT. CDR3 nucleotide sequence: TGTGCCAGCAGTGCCGGGACTTCTCTCCGCTACAATGAGCAGTTCTTC. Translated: CASSAGTSLRYNEQFF.

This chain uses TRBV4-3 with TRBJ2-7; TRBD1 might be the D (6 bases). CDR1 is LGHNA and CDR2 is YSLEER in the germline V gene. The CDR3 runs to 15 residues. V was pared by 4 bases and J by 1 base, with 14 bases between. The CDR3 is CASSLGQGLSYEQYF. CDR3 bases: TGCGCCAGCAGCCTGGGACAAGGCCTGTCCTACGAGCAGTACTTC.

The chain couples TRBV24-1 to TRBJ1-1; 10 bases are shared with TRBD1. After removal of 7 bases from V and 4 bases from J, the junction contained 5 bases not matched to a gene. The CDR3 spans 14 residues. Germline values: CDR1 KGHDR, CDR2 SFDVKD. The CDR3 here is CATRGGQGSTEAFF. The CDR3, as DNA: TGTGCCACCAGGGGGGGACAGGGGAGCACTGAAGCTTTCTTT.

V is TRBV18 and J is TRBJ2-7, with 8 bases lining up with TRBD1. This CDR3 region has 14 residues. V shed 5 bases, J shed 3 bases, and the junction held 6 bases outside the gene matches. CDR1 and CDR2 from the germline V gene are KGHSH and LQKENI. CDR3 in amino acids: CASSGDRGGYEQYF. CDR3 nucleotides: TGTGCCAGCTCAGGAGACAGGGGAGGCTACGAGCAGTACTTC.

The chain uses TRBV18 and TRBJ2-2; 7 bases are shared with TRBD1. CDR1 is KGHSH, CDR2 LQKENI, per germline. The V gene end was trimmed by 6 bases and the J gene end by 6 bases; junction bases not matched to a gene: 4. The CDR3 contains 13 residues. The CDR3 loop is CASSQQGSGELFF. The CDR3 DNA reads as TGTGCCAGCTCGCAACAGGGGTCCGGGGAGCTGTTTTTT.

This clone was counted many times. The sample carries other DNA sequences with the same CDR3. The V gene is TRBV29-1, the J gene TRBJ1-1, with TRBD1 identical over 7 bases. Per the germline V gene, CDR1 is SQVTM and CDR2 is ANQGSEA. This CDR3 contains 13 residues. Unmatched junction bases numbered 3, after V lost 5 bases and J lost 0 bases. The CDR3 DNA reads TGCAGCGTTCGGGGACAGATGAACACTGAAGCTTTCTTT. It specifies CSVRGQMNTEAFF.

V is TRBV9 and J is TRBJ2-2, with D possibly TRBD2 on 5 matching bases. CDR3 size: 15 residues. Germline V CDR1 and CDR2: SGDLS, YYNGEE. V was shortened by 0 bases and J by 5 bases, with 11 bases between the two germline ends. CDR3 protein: CASSVGPPGTGELFF. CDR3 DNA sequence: TGTGCCAGCAGCGTAGGCCCTCCGGGGACCGGGGAGCTGTTTTTT.

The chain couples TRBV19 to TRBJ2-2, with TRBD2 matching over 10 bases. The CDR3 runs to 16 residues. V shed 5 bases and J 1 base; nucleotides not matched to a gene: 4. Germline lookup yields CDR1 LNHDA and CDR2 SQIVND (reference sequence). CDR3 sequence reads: CASSGRTSGNTGELFF. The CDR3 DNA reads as TGTGCCAGTAGTGGGAGGACTAGCGGGAACACCGGGGAGCTGTTTTTT.

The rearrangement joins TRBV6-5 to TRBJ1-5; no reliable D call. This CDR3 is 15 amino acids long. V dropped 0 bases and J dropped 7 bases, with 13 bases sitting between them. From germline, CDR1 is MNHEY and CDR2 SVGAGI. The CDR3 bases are TGTGCCAGCAGTTACTCGAGCCGGGGAGGCCAGCCCCAGCATTTT. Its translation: CASSYSSRGGQPQHF.